This T cell receptor beta chain was profiled in a study of control samples from healthy donors and cancer patients. CDR1 is MNHEY, CDR2 SVGAGI, per germline. V was clipped by 6 bases and J by 4 bases, with 10 bases between them. CDR3 length: 13 residues. Data came from immunoSEQ multiplex PCR; TCRdb stores just in-frame clones and leaves some out. The profile shows about 130,000 clones, just under 95% of them singletons. The source of this sequence is a man between 60 and 70 years old with colorectal cancer. The sequencing input was PBMCs. V is TRBV6-5 and J is TRBJ1-5; D unresolved. The CDR3 sequence is CASSLDGNQPQHF. CDR3 DNA: TGTGCCAGCAGCTTGGACGGAAATCAGCCCCAGCATTTT.